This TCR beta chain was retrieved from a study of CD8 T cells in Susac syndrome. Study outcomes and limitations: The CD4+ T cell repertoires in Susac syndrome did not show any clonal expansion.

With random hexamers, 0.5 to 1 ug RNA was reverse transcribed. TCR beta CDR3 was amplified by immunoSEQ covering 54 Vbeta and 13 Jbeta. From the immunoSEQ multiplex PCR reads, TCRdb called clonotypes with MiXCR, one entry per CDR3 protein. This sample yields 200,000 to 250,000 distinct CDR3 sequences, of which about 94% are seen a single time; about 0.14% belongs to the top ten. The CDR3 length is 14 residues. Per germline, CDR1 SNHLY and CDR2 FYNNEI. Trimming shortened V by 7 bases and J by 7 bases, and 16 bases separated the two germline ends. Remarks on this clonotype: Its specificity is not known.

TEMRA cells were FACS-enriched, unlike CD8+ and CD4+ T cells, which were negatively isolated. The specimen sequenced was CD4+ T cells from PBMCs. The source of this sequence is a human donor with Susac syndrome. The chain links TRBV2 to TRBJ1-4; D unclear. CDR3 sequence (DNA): TGTGCCAGCACGAGTAGCCGGGGATCTGAAAAACTGTTTTTT. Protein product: CASTSSRGSEKLFF.